Reported below is one T cell receptor (beta chain). What it recognizes is unknown. The CDR3 loop spans 13 amino acids. Germline CDR1 reads LGHNA; CDR2 reads YNFKEQ. V lost 4 bases and J 3 bases, leaving 10 bases between the germline ends. This table comes from immunoSEQ multiplex PCR, and its TCRdb copy is limited to in-frame clones, with some not included. The top ten hold around 7.8% of the sample, which has roughly 40,000 clones, roughly 79% seen once. The record originates from a study of T cells in localized non-small cell lung cancer. Study findings and constraints: The study found T cell clonality highest in uninvolved adjacent lung, above tumor.

The gene calls are TRBV4-2 and TRBJ2-7; possible D gene TRBD1, 6 bases. The starting material was peripheral blood mononuclear cells, obtained before any cancer treatment. The receptor was isolated from a male donor older than 55 with stage II lung adenocarcinoma. The CDR3 is CASSLTGYYEQYF. CDR3 sequence (DNA): TGTGCCAGCAGCCTCACAGGGTACTACGAGCAGTACTTC.